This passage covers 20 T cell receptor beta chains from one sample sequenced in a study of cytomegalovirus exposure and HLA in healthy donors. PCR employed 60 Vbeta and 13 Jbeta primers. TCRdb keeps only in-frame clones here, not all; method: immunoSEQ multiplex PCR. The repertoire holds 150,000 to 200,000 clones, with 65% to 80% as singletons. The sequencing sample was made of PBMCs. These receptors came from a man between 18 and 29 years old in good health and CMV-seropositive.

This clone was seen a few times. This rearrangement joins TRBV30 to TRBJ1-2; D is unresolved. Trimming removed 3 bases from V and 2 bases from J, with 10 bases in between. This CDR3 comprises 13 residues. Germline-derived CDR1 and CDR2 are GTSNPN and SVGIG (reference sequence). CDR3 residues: CAWRGGENYGYTF. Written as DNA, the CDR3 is TGTGCCTGGAGGGGTGGAGAAAACTATGGCTACACCTTC.

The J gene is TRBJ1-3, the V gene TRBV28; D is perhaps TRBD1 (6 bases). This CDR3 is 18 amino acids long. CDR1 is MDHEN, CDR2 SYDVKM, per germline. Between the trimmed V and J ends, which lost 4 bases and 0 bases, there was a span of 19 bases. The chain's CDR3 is CASSSQSRQASSGNTIYF. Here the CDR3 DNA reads TGTGCCAGCAGTTCCCAAAGTCGACAGGCCAGCTCTGGAAACACCATATATTTT. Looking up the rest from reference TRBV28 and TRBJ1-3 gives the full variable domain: DVKVTQSSRYLVKRTGEKVFLECVQDMDHENMFWYRQDPGLGLRLIYFSYDVKMKEKGDIPEGYSVSREKKERFSLILESASTNQTSMYLCASSSQSRQASSGNTIYFGEGSWLTVV.

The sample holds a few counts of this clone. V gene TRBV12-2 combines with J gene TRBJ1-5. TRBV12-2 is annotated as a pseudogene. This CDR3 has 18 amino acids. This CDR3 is CASRLAGGQLYSNQPQHF. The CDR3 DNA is TGTGCAAGTCGCTTAGCGGGGGGGCAACTTTATAGCAATCAGCCCCAGCATTTT.

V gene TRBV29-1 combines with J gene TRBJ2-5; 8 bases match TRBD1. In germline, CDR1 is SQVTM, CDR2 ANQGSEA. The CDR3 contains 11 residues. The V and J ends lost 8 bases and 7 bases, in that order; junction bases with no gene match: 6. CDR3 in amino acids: CSLRTGSTQYF. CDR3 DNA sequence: TGCAGCCTCAGGACAGGGTCGACCCAGTACTTC.

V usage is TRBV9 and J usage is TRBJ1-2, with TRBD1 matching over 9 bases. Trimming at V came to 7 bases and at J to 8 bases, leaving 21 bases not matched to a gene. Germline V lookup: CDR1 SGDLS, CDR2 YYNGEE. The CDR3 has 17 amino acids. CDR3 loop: CASGPLGQGRFGLGYTF. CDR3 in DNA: TGTGCCAGCGGACCTCTGGGACAGGGACGATTCGGTTTGGGCTACACCTTC.

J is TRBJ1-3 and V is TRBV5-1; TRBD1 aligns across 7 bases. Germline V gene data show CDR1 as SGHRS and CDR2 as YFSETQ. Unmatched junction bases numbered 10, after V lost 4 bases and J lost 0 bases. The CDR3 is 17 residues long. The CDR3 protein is CASSNNRDSLSGNTIYF. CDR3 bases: TGCGCCAGCAGCAACAACCGGGACAGCCTCTCTGGAAACACCATATATTTT.

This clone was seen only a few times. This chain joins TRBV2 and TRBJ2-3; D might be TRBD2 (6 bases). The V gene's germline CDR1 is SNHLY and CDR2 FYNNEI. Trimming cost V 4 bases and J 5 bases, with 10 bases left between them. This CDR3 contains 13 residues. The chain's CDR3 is CASSVDSGDTQYF. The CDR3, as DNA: TGTGCCAGCAGTGTCGATAGCGGAGATACGCAGTATTTT. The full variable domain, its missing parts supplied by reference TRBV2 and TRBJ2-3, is EPEVTQTPSHQVTQMGQEVILRCVPISNHLYFYWYRQILGQKVEFLVSFYNNEISEKSEIFDDQFSVERPDGSNFTLKIRSTKLEDSAMYFCASSVDSGDTQYFGPGTRLTVL.

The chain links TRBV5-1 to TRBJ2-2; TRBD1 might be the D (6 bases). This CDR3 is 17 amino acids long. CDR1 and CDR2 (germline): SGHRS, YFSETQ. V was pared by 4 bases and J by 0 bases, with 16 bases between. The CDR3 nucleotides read TGCGCCAGCAGCCCCCCGGACAGACAAGCGAACACCGGGGAGCTGTTTTTT. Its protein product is CASSPPDRQANTGELFF.

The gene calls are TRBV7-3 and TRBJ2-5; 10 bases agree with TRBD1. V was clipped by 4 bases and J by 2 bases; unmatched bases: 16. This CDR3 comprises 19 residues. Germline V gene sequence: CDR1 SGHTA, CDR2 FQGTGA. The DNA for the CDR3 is TGTGCCAGCAGCTCCAAGGGACAGGGGTATACGGAGGGTCAAGAGACCCAGTACTTC. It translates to CASSSKGQGYTEGQETQYF.

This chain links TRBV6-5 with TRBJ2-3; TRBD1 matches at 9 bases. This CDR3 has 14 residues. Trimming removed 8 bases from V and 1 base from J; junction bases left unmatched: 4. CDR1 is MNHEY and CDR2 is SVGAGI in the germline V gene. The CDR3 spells CASSRDRGTDTQYF. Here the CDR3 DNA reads TGTGCCAGCTCCAGGGACAGGGGCACAGATACGCAGTATTTT.

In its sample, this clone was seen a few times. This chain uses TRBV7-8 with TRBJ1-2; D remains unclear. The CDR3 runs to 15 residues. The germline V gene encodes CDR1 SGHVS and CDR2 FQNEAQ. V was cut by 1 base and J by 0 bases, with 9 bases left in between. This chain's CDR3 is CASSLERVTNYGYTF. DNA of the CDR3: TGTGCCAGCAGCTTAGAAAGAGTCACTAACTATGGCTACACCTTC.

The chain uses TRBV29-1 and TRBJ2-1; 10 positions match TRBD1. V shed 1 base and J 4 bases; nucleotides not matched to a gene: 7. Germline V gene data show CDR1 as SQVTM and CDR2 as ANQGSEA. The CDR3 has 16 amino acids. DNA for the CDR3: TGCAGCGTTGAAGGCCAGACAGGGGGCGCTTACAATGAGCAGTTCTTC. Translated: CSVEGQTGGAYNEQFF.

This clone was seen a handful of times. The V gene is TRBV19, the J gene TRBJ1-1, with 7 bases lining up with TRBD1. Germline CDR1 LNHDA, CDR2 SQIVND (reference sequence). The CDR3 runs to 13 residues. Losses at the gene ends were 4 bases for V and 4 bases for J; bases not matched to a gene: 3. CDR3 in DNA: TGTGCCAGTAGTACCCAGGGGGGCACTGAAGCTTTCTTT. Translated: CASSTQGGTEAFF.

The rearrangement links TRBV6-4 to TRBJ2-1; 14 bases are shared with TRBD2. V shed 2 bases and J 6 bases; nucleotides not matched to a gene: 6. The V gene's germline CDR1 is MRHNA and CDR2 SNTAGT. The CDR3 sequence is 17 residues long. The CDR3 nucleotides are TGTGCCAGCAGTGACCTCGGGACTAGCGGGAGTTTCAATGAGCAGTTCTTC. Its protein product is CASSDLGTSGSFNEQFF.

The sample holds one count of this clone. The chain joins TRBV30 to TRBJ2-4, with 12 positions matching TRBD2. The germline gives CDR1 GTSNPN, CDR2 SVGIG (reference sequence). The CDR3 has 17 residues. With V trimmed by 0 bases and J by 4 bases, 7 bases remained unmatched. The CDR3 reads CAWSVQGLAGNKNIQYF. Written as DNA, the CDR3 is TGTGCCTGGAGTGTACAAGGACTAGCGGGGAATAAAAACATTCAGTACTTC.

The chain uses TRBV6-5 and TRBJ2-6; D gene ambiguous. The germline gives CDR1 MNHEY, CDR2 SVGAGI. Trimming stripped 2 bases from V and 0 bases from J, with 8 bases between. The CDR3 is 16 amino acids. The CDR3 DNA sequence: TGTGCCAGCAGTTACCATGCGGTCTCTGGGGCCAACGTCCTGACTTTC. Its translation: CASSYHAVSGANVLTF.

CDR3: CASSAFERDEQYV. In DNA form, the CDR3 reads TGTGCCAGCAGCGCTTTTGAGCGGGACGAGCAGTACGTC. This sequence joins TRBV7-9 and TRBJ2-7, with D possibly being TRBD2 (6 bases). The germline gives CDR1 SEHNR, CDR2 FQNEAQ (reference sequence). The CDR3 has 13 residues. The V end lost 5 bases, the J end lost 5 bases, and 13 bases lay between the germline ends.

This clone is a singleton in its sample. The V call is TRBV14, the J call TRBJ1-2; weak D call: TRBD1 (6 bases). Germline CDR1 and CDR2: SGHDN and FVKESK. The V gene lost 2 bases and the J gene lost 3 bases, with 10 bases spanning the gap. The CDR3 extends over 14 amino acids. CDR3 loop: CASSQMTGDYGYTF. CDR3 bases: TGTGCCAGCAGCCAAATGACAGGTGACTATGGCTACACCTTC.

For the CDR3, the DNA is TGTGCCAGCAGTCCCCGCAGGCAGGGGGACGGTGAAGCTTTCTTT. Translation gives CASSPRRQGDGEAFF. The rearrangement joins TRBV6-5 to TRBJ1-1, with TRBD1 identical over 7 bases. V lost 5 bases and J lost 7; bases outside the gene matches: 13. Germline values: CDR1 MNHEY, CDR2 SVGAGI. The CDR3 runs to 15 residues.

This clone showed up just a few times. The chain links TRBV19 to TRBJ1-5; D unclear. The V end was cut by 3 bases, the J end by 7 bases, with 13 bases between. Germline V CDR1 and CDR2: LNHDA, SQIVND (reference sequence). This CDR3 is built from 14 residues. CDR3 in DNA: TGTGCCAGTAGTATTGCGGGTTTCGGACAGCCCCAGCATTTT. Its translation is CASSIAGFGQPQHF. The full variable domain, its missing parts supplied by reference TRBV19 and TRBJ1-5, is DGGITQSPKYLFRKEGQNVTLSCEQNLNHDAMYWYRQDPGQGLRLIYYSQIVNDFQKGDIAEGYSVSREKKESFPLTVTSAQKNPTAFYLCASSIAGFGQPQHFGDGTRLSIL.